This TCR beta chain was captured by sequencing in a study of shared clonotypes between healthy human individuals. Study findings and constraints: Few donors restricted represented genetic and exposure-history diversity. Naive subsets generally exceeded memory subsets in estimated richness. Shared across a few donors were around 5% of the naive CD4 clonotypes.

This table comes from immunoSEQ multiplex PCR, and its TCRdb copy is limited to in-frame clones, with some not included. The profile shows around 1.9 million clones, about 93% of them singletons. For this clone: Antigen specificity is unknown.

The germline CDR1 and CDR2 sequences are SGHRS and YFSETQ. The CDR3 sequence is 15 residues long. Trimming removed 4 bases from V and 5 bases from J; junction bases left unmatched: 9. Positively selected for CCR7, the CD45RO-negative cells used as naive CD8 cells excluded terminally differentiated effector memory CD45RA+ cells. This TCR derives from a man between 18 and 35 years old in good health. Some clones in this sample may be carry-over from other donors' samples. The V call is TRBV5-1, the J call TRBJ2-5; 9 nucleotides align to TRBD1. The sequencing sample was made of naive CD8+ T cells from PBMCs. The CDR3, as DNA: TGCGCCAGCAGCCCACGGGACAGGGCGGGGGAGACCCAGTACTTC. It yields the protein CASSPRDRAGETQYF.